These 5 T cell receptor beta chains came from one sample sequenced in a study of T cell repertoires in cytomegalovirus infection. Which antigens these TCRs recognize remains unknown. TCRdb reprocessed the reads with MiXCR, giving one entry per CDR3 protein. The sample gives hundreds of thousands of distinct CDR3 sequences, about 29% of which show up once; 15% to 25% is in the top ten. The material sequenced was cultured PBMCs, taken from culture after CMV antigen stimulation. These receptors came from a human donor in good health (CMV status not recorded). Some clones in this sample may be carry-over from other donors' samples.

The chain combines TRBV5-4 with TRBJ1-2; 7 bases fit TRBD1. Trimming took 0 bases from V and 8 from J; bases not matched to a gene: 7. The CDR3 covers 14 residues. CDR1 is SGHNT, CDR2 YYREEE, per germline (reference sequence). CDR3: CASSLGPDRVGYTF. The CDR3, as DNA: TGTGCCAGCAGCTTGGGCCCCGACAGGGTCGGCTACACCTTC.

This clonotype was found a few times. The gene calls are TRBV28 and TRBJ1-3; D unresolved. The V gene's germline CDR1 is MDHEN and CDR2 SYDVKM. Trimming took off 3 bases at V and 7 bases at J, with 4 bases between the two ends. The CDR3 extends over 11 amino acids. CDR3 nucleotide sequence: TGTGCCAGCAGTTTTCTGAACACCATATATTTT. This gives the protein CASSFLNTIYF.

The rearrangement joins TRBV27 to TRBJ1-5, with 7 bases identical to TRBD1. Germline V CDR1 and CDR2: MNHEY, SMNVEV (reference sequence). The J segment lost 3 bases and the V segment lost 4 bases, leaving 3 bases of the junction unmatched. The CDR3 length is 14 residues. This chain's CDR3 is CASSYRGDNQPQHF. In DNA, the CDR3 is TGTGCCAGCAGTTACAGGGGAGACAATCAGCCCCAGCATTTT.

There are a few counts of this clonotype. The chain recombines TRBV9 with TRBJ2-3; D possibly corresponds to TRBD2 (7 bases). Trimming removed 7 bases from V and 9 bases from J, with 12 bases in between. There are 11 residues in the CDR3. Germline CDR1 and CDR2: SGDLS and YYNGEE. The CDR3 sequence is CASGGATTQYF. Written as DNA, the CDR3 is TGTGCCAGCGGGGGGGCGACCACGCAGTATTTT. The full variable domain, with the rest looked up from reference TRBV9 and TRBJ2-3, is DSGVTQTPKHLITATGQRVTLRCSPRSGDLSVYWYQQSLDQGLQFLIQYYNGEERAKGNILERFSAQQFPDLHSELNLSSLELGDSALYFCASGGATTQYFGPGTRLTVL.

The V gene is TRBV12-3 or TRBV12-4, the J gene TRBJ1-1; the match to TRBD1 covers 9 bases. The junction had 3 bases not matched to a gene; V was cut back by 3 bases and J by 4 bases. This CDR3 is 14 amino acids long. The CDR3 loop reads CASSFTGGLTEAFF. In DNA, the CDR3 is TGTGCCAGCAGTTTCACAGGGGGCCTCACTGAAGCTTTCTTT.